Described below is a single T cell receptor (beta chain) sequence and its context. Some clones are missing from TCRdb's copy, which holds only in-frame ones; the method was immunoSEQ multiplex PCR. The sample has roughly 150,000 clones; roughly 80% are singletons. Losses at the gene ends were 3 bases for V and 5 bases for J; bases not matched to a gene: 7. The CDR3 runs 15 residues. Germline V gives CDR1 SGHRS, CDR2 YFSETQ. This sample is part of a study of blood T cell repertoires in COVID-19. Sequenced input: peripheral blood. This chain joins TRBV5-1 and TRBJ2-7; 11 bases line up with TRBD2. This TCR came from a woman older than 75 with acute or convalescent COVID-19. The chain's CDR3 is CASSYIAGGPNEQYF. CDR3 DNA sequence: TGCGCCAGCAGCTACATAGCGGGAGGGCCTAACGAGCAGTACTTC.